This TCR beta chain was captured by sequencing in a study of T cell responses to AZD1222 COVID-19 vaccine. Profiling relied on immunoSEQ multiplex PCR, and the TCRdb table lists in-frame clones only, not all of them. The sample lists 95,000 to 100,000 clones, 85% to 90% occurring once. V lost 8 bases and J lost 5, with 9 bases in between. CDR1 is MDHEN and CDR2 is SYDVKM in the germline V gene. The CDR3 consists of 11 residues. The material was peripheral blood, obtained 28 days after the second AZD1222 dose. The chain links TRBV28 to TRBJ1-1; D gene ambiguous. This receptor was taken from an adult who received the AZD1222 COVID-19 vaccine. The CDR3 sequence: CASWSRTEAFF. Written as DNA, the CDR3 is TGTGCCAGCTGGTCGAGAACTGAAGCTTTCTTT.